A selection of T cell receptor beta chains follows, all from one sample in a study of response to subunit inactivated influenza vaccine. TCRdb fed the RT-PCR reads into MiXCR, producing one record per CDR3 protein. The sample lists about 520,000 distinct CDR3 sequences; more than 7% were seen once. The input for sequencing was PBMCs from blood, taken about 24 months after vaccination. These receptors were collected from a man aged 50-75 years who received an inactivated influenza vaccine. CDR3s include the opening cysteine and the closing phenylalanine or tryptophan. D genes are given only for firm matches. Expanded clones are given a class, and other clones once, few, many or no size at all.

clone_size | d_call | j_call | v_call | cdr3_aa | cdr3_nt
few | . | TRBJ1-3 | TRBV4-3 | CASSQVPVSLDGSSGNTIYF | TGCGCCAGCAGCCAAGTCCCAGTCTCCTTGGACGGCAGCTCTGGAAACACCATATATTTT
few | . | TRBJ1-4 | TRBV14 | CASSLHQDARGRNEKLFF | TGTGCCAGCAGCCTACATCAAGACGCCCGGGGACGGAATGAAAAACTGTTTTTT
many | TRBD1 | TRBJ1-1 | TRBV12-3/TRBV12-4 | CASTNTGGLEAFF | TGTGCCAGCACCAATACAGGGGGCCTGGAAGCTTTCTTT
few | . | TRBJ1-2 | TRBV24-1 | CATSDHKDGNYGYTF | TGTGCCACCAGTGACCACAAGGACGGAAACTATGGCTACACCTTC
many | TRBD1 | TRBJ1-1 | TRBV29-1 | CSVTQGFGEAFF | TGCAGCGTGACACAGGGGTTTGGTGAAGCTTTCTTT
. | TRBD2 | TRBJ2-6 | TRBV10-3 | CAISGGSGANVLTF | TGTGCCATCAGCGGGGGGTCCGGGGCCAACGTCCTGACTTTC
few | . | TRBJ2-2 | TRBV2 | CASSWGTNTGELFF | TGTGCCAGCAGTTGGGGCACGAACACCGGGGAGCTGTTTTTT
few | TRBD1 | TRBJ2-2 | TRBV12-5 | CASGLVRDRVTGELFF | TGTGCTAGTGGTTTGGTCCGGGACAGGGTCACCGGGGAGCTGTTTTTT
many | . | TRBJ2-1 | TRBV5-1 | CASSLMDTYNEQFF | TGCGCCAGCAGCTTGATGGATACCTACAATGAGCAGTTCTTC
few | TRBD1 | TRBJ2-7 | TRBV5-1 | CASSSDRGPTYEQYF | TGCGCCAGCAGCTCGGACAGGGGGCCCACCTACGAGCAGTACTTC
few | . | TRBJ2-1 | TRBV19 | CASIDRGLGNEQFF | TGTGCCAGTATAGATCGGGGGCTCGGCAATGAGCAGTTCTTC
few | . | TRBJ1-5 | TRBV6-2/TRBV6-3 | CASSYRAGQPQHF | TGTGCCAGCAGTTACCGGGCTGGGCAGCCCCAGCATTTT
. | . | TRBJ2-3 | TRBV4-2 | CASSQEGTRGGLGTQYF | TGTGCCAGCAGCCAAGAAGGAACGCGGGGTGGGCTGGGTACGCAGTATTTT
. | . | TRBJ2-2 | TRBV4-3 | CASSQEVSVAGGELFF | TGCGCCAGCAGCCAAGAGGTTTCGGTAGCTGGCGGGGAGCTGTTTTTT
. | . | TRBJ2-7 | TRBV5-1 | CASRWDPAYEQYF | TGCGCCAGCCGATGGGATCCGGCCTACGAGCAGTACTTC
. | . | TRBJ2-2 | TRBV27 | CASRLESWSTGELFF | TGTGCCAGCAGACTCGAATCATGGAGCACCGGGGAGCTGTTTTTT
many | . | TRBJ1-1 | TRBV6-1 | CASSETNTEAFF | TGTGCCAGCAGTGAAACAAACACTGAAGCTTTCTTT
few | TRBD2 | TRBJ2-3 | TRBV29-1 | CSVEESGLAADTQYF | TGCAGCGTTGAAGAGTCAGGACTAGCGGCAGATACGCAGTATTTT
few | TRBD2 | TRBJ2-7 | TRBV6-5 | CASSYASSGIDYEQYF | TGTGCCAGCAGTTACGCGTCCAGCGGGATCGATTACGAGCAGTACTTC
many | . | TRBJ2-7 | TRBV9 | CASSVSGAAYEQYF | TGTGCCAGCAGCGTCTCTGGGGCGGCCTACGAGCAGTACTTC
many | . | TRBJ2-7 | TRBV6-1 | CASRPYRDSYEQYF | TGTGCCAGCAGGCCTTACAGGGACTCCTACGAGCAGTACTTC
few | . | TRBJ2-1 | TRBV3-1 | CASSQEYNWRGSNEQFF | TGTGCCAGCAGCCAAGAATATAATTGGCGGGGTAGCAATGAGCAGTTCTTC
many | . | TRBJ1-1 | TRBV7-9 | CASSLAPGTEAFF | TGTGCCAGCAGCTTAGCCCCCGGAACTGAAGCTTTCTTT
few | . | TRBJ2-2 | TRBV6-1 | CASSLSIRLVTGELFF | TGTGCCAGCAGTCTAAGTATCCGACTAGTTACCGGGGAGCTGTTTTTT
few | TRBD2 | TRBJ2-1 | TRBV6-5 | CASSWVLAGVVHEQFF | TGTGCCAGCAGTTGGGTACTAGCGGGAGTGGTACATGAGCAGTTCTTC
. | TRBD1 | TRBJ2-5 | TRBV14 | CASSKRQGTGRETQYF | TGTGCCAGCAGCAAACGACAGGGGACGGGAAGGGAGACCCAGTACTTC
few | TRBD2 | TRBJ2-6 | TRBV6-2/TRBV6-3 | CASSSAGEPGANVLTF | TGTGCCAGCAGTTCTGCGGGGGAGCCTGGGGCCAACGTCCTGACTTTC
few | TRBD2 | TRBJ2-7 | TRBV7-2 | CASSGRTSDNYEQYF | TGTGCCAGCAGCGGCCGGACTAGCGACAACTACGAGCAGTACTTC
. | TRBD1 | TRBJ2-1 | TRBV6-5 | CASSYWDRGQDEQFF | TGTGCCAGCAGTTACTGGGACAGGGGGCAGGATGAGCAGTTCTTC
many | TRBD1 | TRBJ2-1 | TRBV4-3 | CASSTGTVAYNEQFF | TGCGCCAGCAGCACCGGGACAGTGGCCTACAATGAGCAGTTCTTC
few | . | TRBJ2-1 | TRBV5-1 | CASSLADPTDEQFF | TGCGCCAGCAGCTTGGCCGATCCTACGGATGAGCAGTTCTTC
. | . | TRBJ2-1 | TRBV4-2 | CASSLSSSAAYNEQFF | TGTGCCAGCAGCCTCTCCTCCTCCGCCGCCTACAATGAGCAGTTCTTC
few | . | TRBJ1-1 | TRBV7-8 | CASSPFGGRTYTEAFF | TGTGCCAGCAGCCCTTTCGGTGGACGGACTTACACTGAAGCTTTCTTT
. | TRBD1 | TRBJ1-3 | TRBV12-3/TRBV12-4 | CASSPDRGFGNTIYF | TGTGCCAGCAGCCCGGACAGGGGTTTTGGAAACACCATATATTTT
. | . | TRBJ2-3 | TRBV20-1 | CSARTPSLARPTDTQYF | TGCAGTGCTAGGACCCCCTCGCTAGCCCGCCCGACAGATACGCAGTATTTT
. | TRBD1 | TRBJ2-7 | TRBV29-1 | CSVAPGQTTYEQYF | TGCAGCGTTGCTCCGGGACAGACGACCTACGAGCAGTACTTC
. | . | TRBJ2-1 | TRBV19 | CASSISARDGLYNEQFF | TGTGCCAGTAGTATATCCGCCCGGGACGGATTATACAATGAGCAGTTCTTC
many | TRBD1 | TRBJ2-5 | TRBV29-1 | CSVDGQGVGETQYF | TGCAGCGTTGATGGACAGGGCGTGGGCGAGACCCAGTACTTC
. | . | TRBJ2-7 | TRBV19 | CASSTTRGGEQYF | TGTGCCAGTAGTACGACTAGAGGGGGCGAGCAGTACTTC
few | TRBD2 | TRBJ2-3 | TRBV4-1 | CASSRGGAGPPDTQYF | TGCGCCAGCAGCCGGGGCGGAGCGGGGCCCCCAGATACGCAGTATTTT
. | . | TRBJ2-2 | TRBV12-3/TRBV12-4 | CASSLEMGHFANTGELFF | TGTGCCAGCAGTTTAGAAATGGGGCACTTCGCGAACACCGGGGAGCTGTTTTTT
many | . | TRBJ2-3 | TRBV12-3/TRBV12-4 | CASSRGADTQYF | TGTGCCAGCAGCAGAGGCGCAGATACGCAGTATTTT
. | . | TRBJ2-2 | TRBV6-2/TRBV6-3 | CASSYASGQNTGELFF | TGTGCCAGCAGCTACGCAAGCGGACAGAACACCGGGGAGCTGTTTTTT
. | . | TRBJ1-3 | TRBV12-3/TRBV12-4 | CASSRTGNTIYF | TGTGCCAGCAGCAGGACCGGAAACACCATATATTTT
. | . | TRBJ2-7 | TRBV29-1 | CSVAANSYEQYF | TGCAGCGTTGCGGCCAACTCCTACGAGCAGTACTTC
few | . | TRBJ1-1 | TRBV28 | CASSLEITEAFF | TGTGCCAGCAGTTTGGAAATTACTGAAGCTTTCTTT
few | TRBD1 | TRBJ2-7 | TRBV6-1 | CASSVRTGRPYEQYF | TGTGCCAGCAGTGTCCGGACAGGTCGGCCCTACGAGCAGTACTTC
few | TRBD1 | TRBJ1-4 | TRBV6-5 | CASSYQGQGNEKLFF | TGTGCCAGCAGTTACCAGGGACAGGGGAATGAAAAACTGTTTTTT
. | . | TRBJ1-5 | TRBV7-3 | CASSRDSGVNVNQPQHF | TGTGCCAGCAGCCGCGATTCGGGGGTCAACGTCAATCAGCCCCAGCATTTT
many | . | TRBJ1-1 | TRBV4-2 | CASSQEAGSGSTEAFF | TGTGCCAGCAGCCAAGAAGCGGGTTCGGGGTCCACTGAAGCTTTCTTT
few | . | TRBJ1-2 | TRBV4-3 | CASSQSTRGANYGYTF | TGCGCCAGCAGCCAAAGTACGCGGGGGGCTAACTATGGCTACACCTTC
. | . | TRBJ2-7 | TRBV4-2 | CASSRGTDALEQYF | TGTGCCAGCAGCAGGGGGACTGACGCTCTGGAGCAGTACTTC
many | TRBD2 | TRBJ2-3 | TRBV20-1 | CSASAGGLGLADTQYF | TGCAGTGCTTCAGCGGGAGGCTTGGGATTGGCAGATACGCAGTATTTT
few | . | TRBJ2-1 | TRBV27 | CASSFGTAANEQFF | TGTGCCAGCAGTTTCGGGACCGCAGCCAATGAGCAGTTCTTC
. | . | TRBJ1-2 | TRBV10-3 | CAISVAVNYGYTF | TGTGCCATCAGTGTCGCAGTGAACTATGGCTACACCTTC
. | TRBD2 | TRBJ2-1 | TRBV5-1 | CASSPRLAGGNNEQFF | TGCGCCAGCAGCCCGCGACTAGCGGGAGGCAACAATGAGCAGTTCTTC
few | TRBD1 | TRBJ1-5 | TRBV30 | CAWSRQGDQPQHF | TGTGCCTGGAGTCGACAGGGGGATCAGCCCCAGCATTTT
. | . | TRBJ1-6 | TRBV11-2 | CASRLGHSPLHF | TGTGCCAGCCGGCTTGGTCATTCACCCCTCCACTTT
few | TRBD1 | TRBJ1-6 | TRBV6-5 | CASSYTDRGSSPLHF | TGTGCCAGCAGTTACACCGACAGGGGTTCTTCACCCCTCCACTTT
few | . | TRBJ2-5 | TRBV20-1 | CSALKGETQYF | TGCAGTGCCCTGAAGGGCGAGACCCAGTACTTC